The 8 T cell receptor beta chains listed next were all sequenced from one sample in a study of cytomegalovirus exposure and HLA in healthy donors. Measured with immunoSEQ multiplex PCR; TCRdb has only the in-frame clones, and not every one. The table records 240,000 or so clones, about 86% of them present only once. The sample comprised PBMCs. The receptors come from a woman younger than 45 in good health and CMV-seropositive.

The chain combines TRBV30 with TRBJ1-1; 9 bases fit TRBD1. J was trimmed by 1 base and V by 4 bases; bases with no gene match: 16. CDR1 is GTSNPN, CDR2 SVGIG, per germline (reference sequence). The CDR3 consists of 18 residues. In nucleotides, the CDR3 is TGTGCCTGGATGGATGCGTTTCGGAACAGGGGGCGGAACACTGAAGCTTTCTTT. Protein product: CAWMDAFRNRGRNTEAFF.

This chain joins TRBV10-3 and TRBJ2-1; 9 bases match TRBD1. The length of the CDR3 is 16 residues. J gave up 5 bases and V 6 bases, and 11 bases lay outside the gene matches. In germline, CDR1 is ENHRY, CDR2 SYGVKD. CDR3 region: CAIRPAGTGTHNEQFF. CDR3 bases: TGTGCCATCAGGCCCGCCGGGACAGGGACCCACAATGAGCAGTTCTTC.

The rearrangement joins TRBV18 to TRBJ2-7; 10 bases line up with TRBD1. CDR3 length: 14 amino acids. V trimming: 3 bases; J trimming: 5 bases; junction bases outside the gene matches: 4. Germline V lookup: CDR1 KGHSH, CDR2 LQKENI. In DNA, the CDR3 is TGTGCCAGCTCACCGGGGACAGGGGAACACGAGCAGTACTTC. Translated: CASSPGTGEHEQYF.

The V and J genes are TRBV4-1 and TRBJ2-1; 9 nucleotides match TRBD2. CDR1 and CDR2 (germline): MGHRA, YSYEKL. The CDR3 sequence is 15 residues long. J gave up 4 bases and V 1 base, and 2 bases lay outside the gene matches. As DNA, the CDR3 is TGCGCCAGCAGCCAAGGGACTAGCGATTACAATGAGCAGTTCTTC. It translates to CASSQGTSDYNEQFF.

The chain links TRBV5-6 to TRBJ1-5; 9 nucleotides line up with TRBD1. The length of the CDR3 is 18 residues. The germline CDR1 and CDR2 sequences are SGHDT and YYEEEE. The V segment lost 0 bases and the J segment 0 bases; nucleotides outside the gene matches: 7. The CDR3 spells CASSLGTGALHSNQPQHF. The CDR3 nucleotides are TGTGCCAGCAGCTTGGGGACAGGGGCCCTTCATAGCAATCAGCCCCAGCATTTT.

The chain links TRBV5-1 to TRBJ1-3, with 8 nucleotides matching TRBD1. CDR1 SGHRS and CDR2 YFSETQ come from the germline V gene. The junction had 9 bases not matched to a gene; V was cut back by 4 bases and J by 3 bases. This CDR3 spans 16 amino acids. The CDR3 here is CASSLGVTGDGNTIYF. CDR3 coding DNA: TGCGCCAGCAGCCTCGGGGTGACAGGGGATGGAAACACCATATATTTT.

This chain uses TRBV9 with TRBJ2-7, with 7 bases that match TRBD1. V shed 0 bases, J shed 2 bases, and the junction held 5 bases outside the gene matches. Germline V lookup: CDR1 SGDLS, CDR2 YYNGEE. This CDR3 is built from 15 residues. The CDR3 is CASSVGAQGAYEQYF. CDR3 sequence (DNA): TGTGCCAGCAGCGTAGGCGCGCAGGGGGCCTACGAGCAGTACTTC.

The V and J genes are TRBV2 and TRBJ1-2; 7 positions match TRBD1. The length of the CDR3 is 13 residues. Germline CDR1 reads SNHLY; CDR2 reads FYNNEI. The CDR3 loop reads CAAGDSAIEGYTF. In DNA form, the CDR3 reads TGTGCGGCAGGGGACAGTGCAATCGAAGGCTACACCTTC.